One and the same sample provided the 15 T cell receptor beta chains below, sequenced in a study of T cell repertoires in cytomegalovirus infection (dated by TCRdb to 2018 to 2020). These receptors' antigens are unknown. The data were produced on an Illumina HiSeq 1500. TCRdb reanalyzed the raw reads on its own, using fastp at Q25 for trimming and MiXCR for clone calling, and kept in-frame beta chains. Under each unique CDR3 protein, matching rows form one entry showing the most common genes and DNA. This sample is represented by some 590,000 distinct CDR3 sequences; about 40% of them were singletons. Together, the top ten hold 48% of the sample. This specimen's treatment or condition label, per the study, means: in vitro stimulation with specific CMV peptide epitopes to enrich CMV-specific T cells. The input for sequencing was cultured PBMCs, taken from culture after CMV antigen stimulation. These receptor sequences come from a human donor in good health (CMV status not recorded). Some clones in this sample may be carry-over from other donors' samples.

CDR3 bases: TGTGCCAGCAGTTTAGTGGGGAATGAAAAACTGTTTTTT. It codes for CASSLVGNEKLFF. This chain uses TRBV27 with TRBJ1-4; D remains unclear. This CDR3 contains 13 residues. CDR1 MNHEY and CDR2 SMNVEV come from the germline V gene (reference sequence). The ends were cut back, 2 bases at V and 5 bases at J, with 6 bases in the middle.

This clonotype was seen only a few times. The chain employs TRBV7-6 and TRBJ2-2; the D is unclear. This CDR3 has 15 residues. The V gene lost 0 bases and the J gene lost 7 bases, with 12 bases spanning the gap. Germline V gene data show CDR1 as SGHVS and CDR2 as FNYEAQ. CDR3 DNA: TGTGCCAGCAGCTTAGCACTAATGATCAGCGGGGAGCTGTTTTTT. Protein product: CASSLALMISGELFF. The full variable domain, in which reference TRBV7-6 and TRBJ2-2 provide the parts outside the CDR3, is GAGVSQSPRYKVTKRGQDVALRCDPISGHVSLYWYRQALGQGPEFLTYFNYEAQQDKSGLPNDRFSAERPEGSISTLTIQRTEQRDSAMYRCASSLALMISGELFFGEGSRLTVL.

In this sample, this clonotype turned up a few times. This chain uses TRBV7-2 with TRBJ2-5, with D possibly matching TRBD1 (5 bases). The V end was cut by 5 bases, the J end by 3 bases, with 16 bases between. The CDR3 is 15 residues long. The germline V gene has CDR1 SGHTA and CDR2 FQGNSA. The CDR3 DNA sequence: TGTGCCAGCAGCCTCCTGGGGCAGATAGAAGAGACCCAGTACTTC. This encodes CASSLLGQIEETQYF.

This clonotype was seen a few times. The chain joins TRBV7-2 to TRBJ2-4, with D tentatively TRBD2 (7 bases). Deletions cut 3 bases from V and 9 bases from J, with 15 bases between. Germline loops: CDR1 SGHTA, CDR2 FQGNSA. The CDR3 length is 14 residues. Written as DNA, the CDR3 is TGTGCCAGCAGCTTTGATACAGGGAGGGCCATTCAGTACTTC. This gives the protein CASSFDTGRAIQYF.

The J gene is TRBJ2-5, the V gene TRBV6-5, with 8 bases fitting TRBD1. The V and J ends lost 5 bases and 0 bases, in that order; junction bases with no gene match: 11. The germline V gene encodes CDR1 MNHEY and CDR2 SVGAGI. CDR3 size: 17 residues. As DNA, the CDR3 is TGTGCCAGCAGTCCAAGTTTTTACAGGGGGTACCAAGAGACCCAGTACTTC. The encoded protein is CASSPSFYRGYQETQYF.

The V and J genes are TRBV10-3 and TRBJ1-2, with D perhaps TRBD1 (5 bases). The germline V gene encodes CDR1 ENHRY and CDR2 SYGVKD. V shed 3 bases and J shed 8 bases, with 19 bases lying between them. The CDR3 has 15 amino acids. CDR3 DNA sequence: TGTGCCATCAGTGAATATGGGACGGAGACGGAAGGCTACACCTTC. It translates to CAISEYGTETEGYTF.

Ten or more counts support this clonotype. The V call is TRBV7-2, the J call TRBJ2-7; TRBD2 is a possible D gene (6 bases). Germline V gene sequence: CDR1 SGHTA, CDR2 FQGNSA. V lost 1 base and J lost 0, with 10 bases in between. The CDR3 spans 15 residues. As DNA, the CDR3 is TGTGCCAGCAGCTTAGTGCGGGGCCCCTCCTACGAGCAGTACTTC. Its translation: CASSLVRGPSYEQYF.

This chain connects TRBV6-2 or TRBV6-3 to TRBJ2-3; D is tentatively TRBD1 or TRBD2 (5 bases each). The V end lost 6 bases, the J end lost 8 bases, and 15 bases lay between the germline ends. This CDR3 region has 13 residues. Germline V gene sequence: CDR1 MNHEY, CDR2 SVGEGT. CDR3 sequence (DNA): TGTGCCAGCAGCCAAAATGTGGGGGTTACGCAGTATTTT. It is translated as CASSQNVGVTQYF.

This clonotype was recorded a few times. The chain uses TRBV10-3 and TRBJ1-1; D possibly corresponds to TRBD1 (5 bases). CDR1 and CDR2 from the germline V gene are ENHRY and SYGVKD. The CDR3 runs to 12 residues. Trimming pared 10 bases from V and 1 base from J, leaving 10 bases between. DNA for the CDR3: TGTGCCAATAGGGGCCCGAACACTGAAGCTTTCTTT. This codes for CANRGPNTEAFF.

In nucleotides, the CDR3 is TGCAGTGCTAGAGTGTCGGGGGGACCTACCTACGAGCAGTACTTC. It translates to CSARVSGGPTYEQYF. This chain joins TRBV20-1 and TRBJ2-7; the match to TRBD2 covers 7 bases. The CDR3 spans 15 residues. Losses at the gene ends were 1 base for V and 2 bases for J; bases not matched to a gene: 8. Germline V lookup: CDR1 DFQATT, CDR2 SNEGSKA (reference sequence).

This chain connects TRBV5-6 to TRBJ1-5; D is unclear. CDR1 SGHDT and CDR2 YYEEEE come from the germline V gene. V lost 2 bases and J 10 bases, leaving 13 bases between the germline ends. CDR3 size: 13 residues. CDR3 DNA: TGTGCCAGCAGCTTACGTCTCGGCGGTCCCCAGCATTTT. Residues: CASSLRLGGPQHF. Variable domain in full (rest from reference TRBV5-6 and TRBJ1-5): DAGVTQSPTHLIKTRGQQVTLRCSPKSGHDTVSWYQQALGQGPQFIFQYYEEEERQRGNFPDRFSGHQFPNYSSELNVNALLLGDSALYLCASSLRLGGPQHFGDGTRLSIL.

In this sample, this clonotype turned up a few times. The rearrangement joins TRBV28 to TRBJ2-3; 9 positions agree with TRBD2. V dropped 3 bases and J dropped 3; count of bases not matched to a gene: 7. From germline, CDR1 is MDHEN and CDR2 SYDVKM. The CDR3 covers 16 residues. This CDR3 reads CASSFRLAGETDTQYF. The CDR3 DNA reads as TGTGCCAGCAGTTTCCGTTTAGCGGGGGAGACAGATACGCAGTATTTT.

This chain's CDR3 is CASSSGLFGIGDNEQFF. The DNA of the CDR3 is TGTGCCAGCAGCTCCGGCCTATTCGGGATTGGTGACAATGAGCAGTTCTTC. The chain has TRBV5-4 and TRBJ2-1; possible D gene TRBD2, 5 bases. CDR1 and CDR2 from the germline V gene are SGHNT and YYREEE (reference sequence). The V and J ends lost 3 bases and 5 bases respectively, with 21 bases between them. This CDR3 comprises 17 residues.

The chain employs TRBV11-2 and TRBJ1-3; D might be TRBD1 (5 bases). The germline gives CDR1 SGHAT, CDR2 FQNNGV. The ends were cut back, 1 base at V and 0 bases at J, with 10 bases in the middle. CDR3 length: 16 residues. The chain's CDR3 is CASSLVRGSSGNTIYF. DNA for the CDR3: TGTGCCAGCAGCTTAGTCCGGGGGAGCTCTGGAAACACCATATATTTT.

In nucleotides, the CDR3 is TGTGCCAGCAGCTGGCTAGAGGACGCCTACGAGCAGTACTTC. Translating gives CASSWLEDAYEQYF. The V call is TRBV6-2 or TRBV6-3, the J call TRBJ2-7; D ambiguous. Germline lookup yields CDR1 MNHEY and CDR2 SVGEGT. The V end lost 6 bases, the J end lost 2 bases, and 14 bases lay between the germline ends. The length of the CDR3 is 14 residues.